This is a list of T cell receptor beta chains from one sample in a study of T-cell reconstitution after alpha-beta-depleted transplantation in children. Each CDR3 protein gets one entry after TCRdb re-called the PCR reads with MiXCR. The sample includes fewer than 1 million distinct CDR3 sequences, 15% to 20% of them seen just once. This specimen consisted of PBMCs, mostly from graft donor cells, obtained 360 days after TCRalphabeta/CD19-depleted stem cell transplant. The origin of the receptors is a male patient aged 10 to 17 who had a stem cell transplant for acute lymphoblastic leukemia, so the T cells may come from the graft donor. CDR3s include the opening cysteine and the closing phenylalanine or tryptophan. The D gene is left open where the match is weak. Clone size is stated in some rows and not others, as once, few, many or a class when expanded.

v_call: TRBV19
d_call: NA
clone_size: few
j_call: TRBJ1-6
cdr3_nt: TGTGCCAGTACCGAGCGCAATTCACCCCTCCACTTT
cdr3_aa: CASTERNSPLHF

v_call: TRBV29-1
d_call: NA
clone_size: NA
j_call: TRBJ2-7
cdr3_nt: TGCAGCGTGGGCACTCTCTCCTACGAGCAGTACTTC
cdr3_aa: CSVGTLSYEQYF

v_call: TRBV2
d_call: NA
clone_size: NA
j_call: TRBJ2-7
cdr3_nt: TGTGCCAGCAGTGATATTGGGACGGAGGGCTACGAGCAGTACTTC
cdr3_aa: CASSDIGTEGYEQYF

v_call: TRBV20-1
d_call: TRBD1
clone_size: NA
j_call: TRBJ2-7
cdr3_nt: TGCAGTGCCATTACGGGACAGGGAAGATATTTTGCCTACGAGCAGTACTTC
cdr3_aa: CSAITGQGRYFAYEQYF

v_call: TRBV6-6
d_call: NA
clone_size: few
j_call: TRBJ2-7
cdr3_nt: TGTGCCAGCAGTTACTCGAGGGGAGCGCAGTACTTC
cdr3_aa: CASSYSRGAQYF

v_call: TRBV10-3
d_call: NA
clone_size: NA
j_call: TRBJ2-7
cdr3_nt: TGTGCCATCAGCTCGGGAACTAACTACGAGCAGTACTTC
cdr3_aa: CAISSGTNYEQYF

v_call: TRBV7-8
d_call: NA
clone_size: NA
j_call: TRBJ2-1
cdr3_nt: TGTGCCAGCAGCCCGGGCCCGGAACGATACAATGAGCAGTTCTTC
cdr3_aa: CASSPGPERYNEQFF

v_call: TRBV12-3/TRBV12-4
d_call: TRBD2
clone_size: many
j_call: TRBJ2-3
cdr3_nt: TGTGCCAGCAACGGGGGGGCTGGAGATACGCAGTATTTT
cdr3_aa: CASNGGAGDTQYF

v_call: TRBV5-1
d_call: NA
clone_size: NA
j_call: TRBJ2-2
cdr3_nt: TGCGCCAGCAGCTTGAGTTTGGGACCCGGCACCGGGGAGCTGTTTTTT
cdr3_aa: CASSLSLGPGTGELFF

v_call: TRBV7-8
d_call: NA
clone_size: NA
j_call: TRBJ2-7
cdr3_nt: TGTGCCAGCAGCTTGCAACCGGGGCCCCCGGGCCCTTCAGACGAGCAGTACTTC
cdr3_aa: CASSLQPGPPGPSDEQYF

v_call: TRBV7-6
d_call: NA
clone_size: few
j_call: TRBJ2-1
cdr3_nt: TGTGCCAGCAGCCCCCGGGACGGTTACAATGAGCAGTTCTTC
cdr3_aa: CASSPRDGYNEQFF

v_call: TRBV5-1
d_call: NA
clone_size: few
j_call: TRBJ2-7
cdr3_nt: TGCGCCAGCAGCTTGGATGGAGACAGTTCTTTC
cdr3_aa: CASSLDGDSSF

v_call: TRBV10-3
d_call: TRBD2
clone_size: NA
j_call: TRBJ2-1
cdr3_nt: TGTGCCATCAGTGAGTCGATAGGGACTAGCGGGAGCGGAAATGAGCAGTTCTTC
cdr3_aa: CAISESIGTSGSGNEQFF

v_call: TRBV5-1
d_call: NA
clone_size: NA
j_call: TRBJ2-2
cdr3_nt: TGCGCCAGCAGCATCCCCAATGCCCCGAACACCGGGGAGCTGTTTTTT
cdr3_aa: CASSIPNAPNTGELFF

v_call: TRBV12-3/TRBV12-4
d_call: TRBD2
clone_size: many
j_call: TRBJ2-3
cdr3_nt: TGTGCCAGCAGTTTCGGCCACCCTAGCGGGATGACAGATACGCAGTATTTT
cdr3_aa: CASSFGHPSGMTDTQYF

v_call: TRBV9
d_call: NA
clone_size: few
j_call: TRBJ2-1
cdr3_nt: TGTGCCAGCAGCGTAGGTCGGACCCAGACACATGAGCAGTTCTTC
cdr3_aa: CASSVGRTQTHEQFF